This T cell receptor (beta chain) is from a study of Graves' ophthalmopathy and Graves' hyperthyroidism. The CDR3 spans 15 residues. From germline, CDR1 is MGHRA and CDR2 YSYEKL. V trimming: 4 bases; J trimming: 5 bases; junction bases outside the gene matches: 5. Amplification of the TCR beta CDR3 regions used RNA transcripts (as template). Following a first-round RT-PCR that used HTBI primers, a second-round multiplex PCR was carried out. Each CDR3 protein is one row after TCRdb ran MiXCR on the multiplex PCR reads. The sample has roughly 410,000 distinct CDR3 sequences; 15% to 19% are singletons. This clonotype occurred many times. Its matching antigen is unknown. Stable hyperthyroidism meant no ophthalmopathy within 18 months of follow-up. Pregnant or lactating patients and those with other autoimmune diseases or uncontrolled infections were excluded. Diagnosis relied on clinical symptoms, serum thyroxine, TRAb, thyroid ultrasound and orbital computed tomography.

Study outcomes and limitations: Detected in blood as well were most expanded thyroid clonotypes with frequency above 0.001.

Sequences were obtained from peripheral blood. V and J are TRBV4-1 and TRBJ2-2; 9 bases line up with TRBD1. This TCR came from a woman aged 18-35 years with stable Graves' hyperthyroidism. The CDR3 here is CASSLADRGTGELFF. DNA of the CDR3: TGCGCCAGCAGCCTCGCCGACAGGGGGACCGGGGAGCTGTTTTTT.